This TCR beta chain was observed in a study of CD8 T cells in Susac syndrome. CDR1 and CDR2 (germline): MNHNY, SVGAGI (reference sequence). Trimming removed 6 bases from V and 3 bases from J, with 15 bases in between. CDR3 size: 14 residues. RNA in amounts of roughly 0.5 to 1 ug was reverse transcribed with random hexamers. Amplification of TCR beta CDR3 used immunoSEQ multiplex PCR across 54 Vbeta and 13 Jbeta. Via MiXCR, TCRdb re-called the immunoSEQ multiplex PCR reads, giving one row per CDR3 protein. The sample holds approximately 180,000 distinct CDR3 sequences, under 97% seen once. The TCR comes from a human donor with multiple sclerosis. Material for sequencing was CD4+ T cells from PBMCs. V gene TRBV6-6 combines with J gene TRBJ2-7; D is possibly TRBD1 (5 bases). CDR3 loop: CASSQTAAGYEQYF. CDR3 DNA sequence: TGTGCCAGCAGCCAGACAGCAGCTGGCTACGAGCAGTACTTC.